A single sample is the source of the 26 T cell receptor beta chains below, sequenced in a study of blood T cell repertoires in COVID-19. Profiling relied on immunoSEQ multiplex PCR, and the TCRdb table lists in-frame clones only, not all of them. The sample holds approximately 240,000 clones; almost 85% are singletons and the top ten take more than 4%. Sequenced sample: peripheral blood. The receptors stem from a man in his forties or fifties with acute or convalescent COVID-19.

V and J are TRBV28 and TRBJ2-1, with 13 bases identical to TRBD2. The junction had 8 bases not matched to a gene; V was cut back by 3 bases and J by 6 bases. This CDR3 has 17 amino acids. Germline CDR1 is MDHEN and CDR2 is SYDVKM. The CDR3 is CASSFGLAGVNSNEQFF. The CDR3 DNA is TGTGCCAGCAGTTTCGGACTAGCGGGAGTTAATAGCAATGAGCAGTTCTTC.

The V gene is TRBV2, the J gene TRBJ2-5, with 8 bases fitting TRBD2. The V gene's germline CDR1 is SNHLY and CDR2 FYNNEI. The CDR3 runs to 14 residues. V trimming: 3 bases; J trimming: 5 bases; junction bases outside the gene matches: 5. The DNA for the CDR3 is TGTGCCAGCAGTGACGGGACTAGTGTCGAGACCCAGTACTTC. Protein sequence: CASSDGTSVETQYF. Together with reference TRBV2 and TRBJ2-5, the CDR3 gives the full variable domain: EPEVTQTPSHQVTQMGQEVILRCVPISNHLYFYWYRQILGQKVEFLVSFYNNEISEKSEIFDDQFSVERPDGSNFTLKIRSTKLEDSAMYFCASSDGTSVETQYFGPGTRLLVL.

The CDR3 DNA sequence: TGTGCCAGCAGGGACAGGGTGGCCGGGGAGCTGTTTTTT. Residues: CASRDRVAGELFF. The rearrangement joins TRBV6-5 to TRBJ2-2, with TRBD1 identical over 8 bases. From germline, CDR1 is MNHEY and CDR2 SVGAGI. The CDR3 has 13 residues. With 6 bases clipped from V and 6 bases from J, the junction kept 3 bases outside the gene matches.

This rearrangement joins TRBV5-8 to TRBJ1-5; D perhaps matches TRBD1 (5 bases). CDR1 is SGHTS and CDR2 is YDEGEE in the germline V gene. Between the trimmed V and J ends, which lost 4 bases and 7 bases, there was a span of 21 bases. The CDR3 extends over 16 amino acids. The DNA of the CDR3 is TGTGCCAGCAGCGGGGGGGTTAGGCGGTCCTGGCAGCCCCAGCATTTT. Its translation is CASSGGVRRSWQPQHF.

The V and J genes are TRBV6-5 and TRBJ1-6; 7 positions agree with TRBD1. This CDR3 spans 15 amino acids. Trimming cost V 0 bases and J 9 bases; bases outside gene matches: 5. CDR1 is MNHEY, CDR2 SVGAGI, per germline. The CDR3 here is CASSYSEGATSPLHF. CDR3 DNA sequence: TGTGCCAGCAGTTACTCGGAGGGGGCTACTTCACCCCTCCACTTT.

The J gene is TRBJ1-6, the V gene TRBV5-6; 7 bases are a match to TRBD1. The CDR3 consists of 16 residues. From germline, CDR1 is SGHDT and CDR2 YYEEEE. Losses at the gene ends were 3 bases for V and 10 bases for J; bases not matched to a gene: 13. This CDR3 reads CASSSPTGSFNSPLHF. The CDR3 nucleotides are TGTGCCAGCAGCTCCCCGACAGGGTCTTTTAACTCACCCCTCCACTTT.

This chain links TRBV11-2 with TRBJ2-7, with D unclear. V lost 0 bases and J lost 0, with 12 bases in between. This CDR3 is 16 amino acids long. Germline V gives CDR1 SGHAT, CDR2 FQNNGV. The CDR3 region is CASSLDQTVFSYEQYF. The CDR3 DNA is TGTGCCAGCAGCTTAGATCAAACAGTTTTCTCCTACGAGCAGTACTTC. Filled out from reference TRBV11-2 and TRBJ2-7, the complete variable domain reads EAGVAQSPRYKIIEKRQSVAFWCNPISGHATLYWYQQILGQGPKLLIQFQNNGVVDDSQLPKDRFSAERLKGVDSTLKIQPAKLEDSAVYLCASSLDQTVFSYEQYFGPGTRLTVT.

The chain recombines TRBV11-2 with TRBJ2-7, with a possible D match to TRBD1 (5 bases). Germline V gene lookup returns CDR1 SGHAT and CDR2 FQNNGV. V was shortened by 4 bases and J by 3 bases, with 7 bases between the two germline ends. The length of the CDR3 is 12 residues. CDR3 sequence: CASSSGYYEQYF. In nucleotides, the CDR3 is TGTGCCAGCAGCTCAGGGTACTACGAGCAGTACTTC.

This clone was seen many times. The chain couples TRBV5-6 to TRBJ2-2; no clear D gene. Trimming removed 2 bases at V and 4 bases at J, with 6 bases between. Per germline, CDR1 SGHDT and CDR2 YYEEEE. The CDR3 spans 13 residues. In nucleotides, the CDR3 is TGTGCCAGCAGCTTTCCCAGCACCGGGGAGCTGTTTTTT. Translating it yields CASSFPSTGELFF.

The genes are TRBV5-1 and TRBJ2-3; 10 nucleotides align to TRBD2. The CDR3 has 15 residues. In germline, CDR1 is SGHRS, CDR2 YFSETQ. Trimming at V came to 7 bases and at J to 0 bases, leaving 5 bases not matched to a gene. CDR3 DNA: TGCGCCAGCGGCGGACTAGCGGATAGCACAGATACGCAGTATTTT. Residues: CASGGLADSTDTQYF.

The chain employs TRBV27 and TRBJ2-5; possible D gene TRBD2, 5 bases. The CDR3 totals 13 residues. The V gene's germline CDR1 is MNHEY and CDR2 SMNVEV (reference sequence). The DNA of the CDR3 is TGTGCTACCTCGATACGGGGAAGGGAGACCCAGTACTTC. Translation gives CATSIRGRETQYF.

The V gene is TRBV2, the J gene TRBJ1-4, with 9 bases fitting TRBD1. From germline, CDR1 is SNHLY and CDR2 FYNNEI. The J segment lost 7 bases and the V segment lost 2 bases, leaving 8 bases of the junction unmatched. This CDR3 spans 16 amino acids. CDR3: CASSEFGGQGAEKLFF. The CDR3 DNA follows: TGTGCCAGCAGTGAATTTGGGGGACAGGGTGCTGAAAAACTGTTTTTT.

This clone was found a few times. The V gene is TRBV2, the J gene TRBJ1-5, with D perhaps TRBD1 (5 bases). CDR1 and CDR2 (germline): SNHLY, FYNNEI. V was pared by 0 bases and J by 5 bases, with 8 bases between. The CDR3 loop spans 14 amino acids. The DNA for the CDR3 is TGTGCCAGCAGTGAAGCCAGGGCGGATCAGCCCCAGCATTTT. This translates into CASSEARADQPQHF.

The rearrangement joins TRBV18 to TRBJ2-4; TRBD1 might be the D (6 bases). This CDR3 comprises 17 residues. The V gene's germline CDR1 is KGHSH and CDR2 LQKENI. Trimming took off 4 bases at V and 0 bases at J, with 16 bases between the two ends. The CDR3 DNA reads as TGTGCCAGCTCACGAACCGGGACAATCTTAGCCAAAAACATTCAGTACTTC. Its protein is CASSRTGTILAKNIQYF. The entire variable domain, with the rest obtained from reference TRBV18 and TRBJ2-4, is as follows: NAGVMQNPRHLVRRRGQEARLRCSPMKGHSHVYWYRQLPEEGLKFMVYLQKENIIDESGMPKERFSAEFPKEGPSILRIQQVVRGDSAAYFCASSRTGTILAKNIQYFGAGTRLSVL.

This chain joins TRBV19 and TRBJ1-5; 12 bases line up with TRBD1. CDR3 size: 16 residues. The V gene end was trimmed by 4 bases and the J gene end by 4 bases; junction bases not matched to a gene: 5. Per the germline V gene, CDR1 is LNHDA and CDR2 is SQIVND (reference sequence). As DNA, the CDR3 is TGTGCCAGTAGTACCCGGGGACAGGGGGCGAATCAGCCCCAGCATTTT. Translation gives CASSTRGQGANQPQHF.

The chain combines TRBV9 with TRBJ1-3, with unresolved D. The CDR3 length is 14 residues. Germline CDR1 SGDLS, CDR2 YYNGEE. V lost 0 bases and J 0 bases, leaving 4 bases between the germline ends. The CDR3 DNA reads TGTGCCAGCAGCGTAGTCGGCTCTGGAAACACCATATATTTT. Residues: CASSVVGSGNTIYF.

This chain links TRBV10-3 with TRBJ2-3; 7 bases are a match to TRBD2. The CDR3 has 16 amino acids. In germline, CDR1 is ENHRY, CDR2 SYGVKD. V shed 7 bases and J 1 base; nucleotides not matched to a gene: 11. The CDR3 nucleotides are TGTGCCATCACGCCTAAGGGTCGGGAGGGCACAGATACGCAGTATTTT. This translates into CAITPKGREGTDTQYF.

The chain combines TRBV13 with TRBJ2-1; 10 bases are a match to TRBD1. Germline CDR1 PRHDT, CDR2 FYEKMQ (reference sequence). V lost 4 bases and J lost 4; bases outside the gene matches: 4. The CDR3 contains 15 residues. The CDR3 is CASSSGTGDYNEQFF. The CDR3 coding sequence is TGTGCCAGCAGCTCGGGGACAGGGGATTACAATGAGCAGTTCTTC.

This clone appeared a single time. The rearrangement uses TRBV9 and TRBJ1-1, with 10 nucleotides matching TRBD1. Trimming removed 3 bases from V and 4 bases from J; junction bases left unmatched: 9. Germline-derived CDR1 and CDR2 are SGDLS and YYNGEE. The CDR3 is 16 amino acids. The CDR3, as DNA: TGTGCCAGCAGCGGACCCTCCGGGACAGGGGCCACTGAAGCTTTCTTT. This encodes CASSGPSGTGATEAFF.

This clone was counted once. The CDR3 sequence: CASSSSSVSGTQYF. The CDR3 nucleotides are TGTGCCAGCAGCTCTTCCTCGGTCTCGGGGACCCAGTACTTC. V is TRBV7-9 and J is TRBJ2-5; D unresolved. Trimming left V 4 bases short and J 7 bases short, with 16 bases between. The CDR3 totals 14 residues. Looked up from germline, CDR1 is SEHNR and CDR2 is FQNEAQ (reference sequence).

This clone was detected only once. The gene calls are TRBV6-5 and TRBJ2-5, with TRBD1 as a possible D gene (5 bases). This CDR3 contains 14 residues. Between the trimmed V and J ends, which lost 0 bases and 6 bases, there was a span of 11 bases. Per germline, CDR1 MNHEY and CDR2 SVGAGI. The CDR3 loop is CASSYSTLGQTQYF. In DNA form, the CDR3 reads TGTGCCAGCAGTTACTCGACGCTGGGGCAGACCCAGTACTTC.

This chain joins TRBV9 and TRBJ1-6, with 10 bases matching TRBD1. The V segment lost 3 bases and the J segment 10 bases; nucleotides outside the gene matches: 4. Germline V CDR1 and CDR2: SGDLS, YYNGEE. This CDR3 comprises 14 residues. In DNA, the CDR3 is TGTGCCAGCAGCGCGACAGGGGGCGGGTCACCCCTCCACTTT. Translation: CASSATGGGSPLHF.

V is TRBV10-1 and J is TRBJ1-1; 8 bases are a match to TRBD1. This CDR3 is built from 14 residues. Unmatched junction bases numbered 1, after V lost 3 bases and J lost 1 base. From germline, CDR1 is WNHNN and CDR2 SYGVQD (reference sequence). The CDR3 DNA reads as TGCGCCAGCAGTGAAGGGACAGGGAACACTGAAGCTTTCTTT. Protein: CASSEGTGNTEAFF.

J is TRBJ1-2 and V is TRBV2; D is undetermined. The ends were cut back, 1 base at V and 4 bases at J, with 10 bases in the middle. This CDR3 is 14 amino acids long. Germline V gene data show CDR1 as SNHLY and CDR2 as FYNNEI. The CDR3 region has the DNA TGTGCCAGCAGTGAAGGTGCCGGGGTCTATGGCTACACCTTC. Its protein product is CASSEGAGVYGYTF.

This clone was seen only once. The V gene is TRBV9, the J gene TRBJ1-2; D gene unclear. The V end was cut by 0 bases, the J end by 3 bases, with 12 bases between. The germline gives CDR1 SGDLS, CDR2 YYNGEE. The CDR3 is 15 residues long. The CDR3 protein is CASSVGGFGDYGYTF. For the CDR3, the DNA is TGTGCCAGCAGCGTAGGAGGGTTTGGCGACTATGGCTACACCTTC.

The genes are TRBV18 and TRBJ2-6, with 8 bases fitting TRBD1. CDR3 length: 19 amino acids. The germline V gene encodes CDR1 KGHSH and CDR2 LQKENI. With 1 base clipped from V and 1 base from J, the junction kept 9 bases outside the gene matches. In nucleotides, the CDR3 is TGTGCCAGCTCACCACGTAACAGGGGGGCTTTATCTGGGGCCAACGTCCTGACTTTC. Residues: CASSPRNRGALSGANVLTF.